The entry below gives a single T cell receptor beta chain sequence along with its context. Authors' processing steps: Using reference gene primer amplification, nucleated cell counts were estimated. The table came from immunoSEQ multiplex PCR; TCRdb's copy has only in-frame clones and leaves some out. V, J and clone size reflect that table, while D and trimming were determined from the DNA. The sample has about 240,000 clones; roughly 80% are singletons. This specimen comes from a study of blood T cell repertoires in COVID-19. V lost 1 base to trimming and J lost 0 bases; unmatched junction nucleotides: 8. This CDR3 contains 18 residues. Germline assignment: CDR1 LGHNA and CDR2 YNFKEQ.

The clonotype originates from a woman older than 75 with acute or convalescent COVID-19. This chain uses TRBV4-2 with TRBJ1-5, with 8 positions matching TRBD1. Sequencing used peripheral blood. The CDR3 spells CASSQAGQGPYSNQPQHF. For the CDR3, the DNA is TGTGCCAGCAGCCAAGCCGGACAGGGCCCGTATAGCAATCAGCCCCAGCATTTT.